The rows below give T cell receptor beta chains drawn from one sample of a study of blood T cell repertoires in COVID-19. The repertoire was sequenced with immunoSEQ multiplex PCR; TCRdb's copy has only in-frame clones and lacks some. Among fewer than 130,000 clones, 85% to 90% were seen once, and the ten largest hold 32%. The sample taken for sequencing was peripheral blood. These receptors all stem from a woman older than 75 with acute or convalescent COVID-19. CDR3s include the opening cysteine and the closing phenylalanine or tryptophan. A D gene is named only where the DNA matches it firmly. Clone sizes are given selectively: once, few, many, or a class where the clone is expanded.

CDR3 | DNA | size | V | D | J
CAISEGIGVGARNYGYTF | TGTGCCATCAGTGAGGGGATCGGAGTAGGGGCCCGTAACTATGGCTACACCTTC | - | TRBV10-3 | - | TRBJ1-2
CASSLLLGTGLEAFF | TGTGCCAGCAGCTTACTCCTTGGGACAGGGCTTGAAGCTTTCTTT | - | TRBV7-6 | TRBD1 | TRBJ1-1
CASSSRDGETQYF | TGTGCCAGCTCATCGCGGGACGGGGAGACCCAGTACTTC | - | TRBV18 | - | TRBJ2-5
CAISESSGSYGYTF | TGTGCCATCAGTGAGTCGTCGGGGTCCTATGGCTACACCTTC | - | TRBV10-3 | - | TRBJ1-2
CSASTSGGDEQYF | TGCAGTGCTAGTACCAGCGGGGGCGACGAGCAGTACTTC | - | TRBV20-1 | TRBD2 | TRBJ2-7
CASSRVARETQYF | TGTGCCAGCAGCCGGGTGGCAAGAGAGACCCAGTACTTC | - | TRBV6-6 | - | TRBJ2-5
CASSFAGLLNTEAFF | TGCGCCAGCAGCTTTGCGGGGCTATTGAACACTGAAGCTTTCTTT | - | TRBV5-1 | - | TRBJ1-1
CASSPQVRAGGYTF | TGTGCCAGCAGCCCCCAAGTGAGGGCGGGCGGCTACACCTTC | - | TRBV13 | - | TRBJ1-2
CASSVLAGVAETQYF | TGTGCCAGCAGCGTCTTAGCGGGGGTGGCAGAGACCCAGTACTTC | - | TRBV9 | TRBD2 | TRBJ2-5
CASSMTGTGNTGELFF | TGCGCCAGCAGCATGACCGGGACAGGGAACACCGGGGAGCTGTTTTTT | - | TRBV5-1 | TRBD1 | TRBJ2-2
CSASSAGGTTDTQYF | TGCAGTGCTAGTAGTGCGGGGGGAACTACAGATACGCAGTATTTT | - | TRBV20-1 | TRBD2 | TRBJ2-3
CASSPSGASTEAFF | TGCGCCAGCAGCCCTTCAGGCGCGTCCACTGAAGCTTTCTTT | - | TRBV4-1 | - | TRBJ1-1
CASSEAQQGTYPNYGYTF | TGCGCCAGCAGTGAGGCACAACAGGGCACCTACCCTAACTATGGCTACACCTTC | - | TRBV10-1 | - | TRBJ1-2
CASSGPSQGALWETQYF | TGTGCCAGCAGCGGACCAAGTCAGGGGGCGCTTTGGGAGACCCAGTACTTC | - | TRBV5-6 | TRBD1 | TRBJ2-5
CASSLIGGAGANVLTF | TGTGCCAGCAGTTTAATAGGGGGAGCTGGGGCCAACGTCCTGACTTTC | few | TRBV28 | - | TRBJ2-6
CASSLATPNYGYTF | TGTGCCAGCAGCTTAGCGACACCGAACTATGGCTACACCTTC | - | TRBV7-2 | - | TRBJ1-2
CASSTAGGAGANVLTF | TGTGCCAGCAGTACGGCGGGGGGGGCTGGGGCCAACGTCCTGACTTTC | - | TRBV6-6 | TRBD2 | TRBJ2-6
CASSYSGRGRSPLHF | TGTGCCAGCAGTTACTCAGGCAGGGGGCGGTCACCCCTCCACTTT | - | TRBV6-5 | TRBD1 | TRBJ1-6
CASSLGGGNEKLFF | TGTGCCAGCAGCCTTGGGGGGGGTAATGAAAAACTGTTTTTT | - | TRBV28 | - | TRBJ1-4
CASSLGLADGELFF | TGCGCCAGCAGCTTGGGACTAGCTGACGGGGAGCTGTTTTTT | - | TRBV5-1 | TRBD2 | TRBJ2-2
CASSFGSWTEQFF | TGTGCCAGCAGTTTTGGAAGTTGGACAGAGCAGTTCTTC | - | TRBV27 | - | TRBJ2-1
CASSFSGGRDSPLHF | TGTGCCAGCAGCTTTTCCGGGGGGCGTGATTCACCCCTCCACTTT | - | TRBV7-9 | - | TRBJ1-6
CASSLLNKGNTIYF | TGTGCCAGCAGTTTATTAAACAAGGGAAACACCATATATTTT | - | TRBV28 | - | TRBJ1-3
CAWSLGRTEKLFF | TGTGCCTGGAGCCTTGGGAGGACGGAAAAACTGTTTTTT | - | TRBV30 | - | TRBJ1-4
CASSLGAFGNTIYF | TGTGCCAGCAGTTTGGGGGCGTTCGGAAACACCATATATTTT | - | TRBV6-1 | - | TRBJ1-3
CASSNYRVDSPPQHF | TGTGCCAGCAGCAACTACAGGGTAGATTCTCCGCCCCAGCATTTT | - | TRBV21-1 | - | TRBJ1-5
CASSENLPGTGVNEQFF | TGCGCCAGCAGTGAGAACCTTCCCGGGACAGGGGTTAACGAGCAGTTCTTC | - | TRBV10-1 | TRBD1 | TRBJ2-1
CASSPSQGGYEQYF | TGTGCCAGCTCACCGAGTCAGGGCGGATACGAGCAGTACTTC | few | TRBV18 | - | TRBJ2-7
CSAPQNYGYTF | TGCAGTGCTCCACAGAACTATGGCTACACCTTC | - | TRBV20-1 | - | TRBJ1-2
CASSLWRTGGEDTEAFF | TGTGCCAGCAGTTTATGGAGAACAGGGGGCGAGGACACTGAAGCTTTCTTT | - | TRBV28 | TRBD1 | TRBJ1-1
CASSPVGAGQGRSEQFF | TGTGCCAGCAGCCCTGTCGGGGCGGGACAGGGGAGGTCTGAGCAGTTCTTC | - | TRBV7-3 | TRBD1 | TRBJ2-1
CASSSGGGSYNEQFF | TGTGCCAGTAGTTCTGGCGGGGGGTCCTACAATGAGCAGTTCTTC | - | TRBV19 | TRBD2 | TRBJ2-1
CASSPEGTSGGTYEQYF | TGTGCCAGCAGTCCGGAGGGTACTAGCGGGGGTACCTACGAGCAGTACTTC | - | TRBV5-6 | TRBD2 | TRBJ2-7
CASSPWRSGATKNIQYF | TGTGCCAGCAGCCCCTGGCGCTCAGGGGCGACCAAAAACATTCAGTACTTC | few | TRBV28 | - | TRBJ2-4
CASSEGPTNEKLFF | TGTGCCAGTTCGGAGGGCCCAACTAATGAAAAACTGTTTTTT | - | TRBV6-6 | - | TRBJ1-4
CASSATGFEQYF | TGTGCCAGCAGCGCCACAGGGTTCGAGCAGTACTTC | - | TRBV5-4 | - | TRBJ2-7
CASRPAGGGGYTF | TGTGCCAGTAGGCCCGCAGGGGGCGGTGGCTACACCTTC | few | TRBV19 | TRBD1 | TRBJ1-2
CATRGASGGPSKTYEQYF | TGTGCCACCCGAGGCGCTAGCGGGGGGCCAAGCAAGACCTACGAGCAGTACTTC | once | TRBV10-3 | TRBD2 | TRBJ2-7
CASSHTGLGGYGYTF | TGCGCCAGCAGCCATACAGGGTTGGGCGGCTATGGCTACACCTTC | - | TRBV4-3 | - | TRBJ1-2
CASSPSGAPSGANVLTF | TGTGCCAGCAGCCCTAGCGGGGCCCCATCTGGGGCCAACGTCCTGACTTTC | once | TRBV7-8 | TRBD2 | TRBJ2-6
CASSVVDSPPNTIYF | TGTGCCAGCAGCGTAGTGGACTCCCCGCCCAACACCATATATTTT | - | TRBV9 | - | TRBJ1-3
CASTLSGGGETQYF | TGTGCCAGCACCCTGTCGGGAGGGGGGGAGACCCAGTACTTC | once | TRBV3-1/TRBV3-2 | TRBD2 | TRBJ2-5
CASSIGGRGSPLHF | TGTGCCAGTAGTATCGGGGGGCGAGGATCACCCCTCCACTTT | - | TRBV19 | - | TRBJ1-6
CASSPLGRGETQYF | TGTGCCAGCTCACCCTTAGGGAGGGGAGAGACCCAGTACTTC | - | TRBV18 | TRBD2 | TRBJ2-5
CASSLGQGGRRTEAFF | TGTGCCAGCAGTTTAGGACAGGGGGGGAGGAGGACTGAAGCTTTCTTT | - | TRBV6-2/TRBV6-3 | TRBD1 | TRBJ1-1
CASSLGVAGGHIQYF | TGTGCCAGCAGCTTAGGGGTAGCGGGGGGACACATTCAGTACTTC | - | TRBV7-9 | TRBD2 | TRBJ2-4
CASSIRRQGASGGGELFF | TGTGCCAGTAGTATAAGGAGGCAGGGGGCCTCAGGGGGCGGGGAGCTGTTTTTT | - | TRBV19 | TRBD1 | TRBJ2-2
CASSWPGTDTQYF | TGTGCCAGCAGCTGGCCAGGGACAGATACGCAGTATTTT | - | TRBV13 | - | TRBJ2-3
CASRRQTNQPQHF | TGTGCCAGCAGACGACAGACAAATCAGCCCCAGCATTTT | - | TRBV28 | - | TRBJ1-5